This is a list of T cell receptor beta chains from one sample in a study of blood T cell repertoires in COVID-19. TCRdb keeps only in-frame clones here, not all; method: immunoSEQ multiplex PCR. The data show more than 300,000 clones, with about 90% seen just once and just under 6.5% held by the top ten. Sequenced material: peripheral blood. These receptors all stem from a woman aged 45-65 years with COVID-19, enrolled during active disease. Both conserved end residues are trimmed from each CDR3. The D gene is left open where the match is weak.

CDR3: AISESWTGSKNYGYT; J: TRBJ1-2; D: TRBD1; length: 15; V: TRBV10-3
CDR3: STTLHREYTQY; J: TRBJ2-3; D: -; length: 11; V: TRBV29-1
CDR3: ASSGRQGPGSDEQY; J: TRBJ2-7; D: -; length: 14; V: TRBV19
CDR3: ASSPGRGLAGGETQY; J: TRBJ2-5; D: TRBD2; length: 15; V: TRBV5-1
CDR3: ASSSPGLAKETQY; J: TRBJ2-5; D: TRBD2; length: 13; V: TRBV19
CDR3: ASRRTDNEQF; J: TRBJ2-1; D: -; length: 10; V: TRBV6-5
CDR3: AWSQGASFEQY; J: TRBJ2-7; D: TRBD1; length: 11; V: TRBV30
CDR3: ASSFRLGGGDEQY; J: TRBJ2-7; D: -; length: 13; V: TRBV11-3
CDR3: ASSLNPEEGVYEQY; J: TRBJ2-7; D: -; length: 14; V: TRBV7-9
CDR3: ASSDSVGAYGYT; J: TRBJ1-2; D: -; length: 12; V: TRBV6-4
CDR3: ASSKSSGTYYEQY; J: TRBJ2-7; D: TRBD2; length: 13; V: TRBV11-2
CDR3: SVERTGGFIGDGYT; J: TRBJ1-2; D: TRBD1; length: 14; V: TRBV29-1
CDR3: ASSVGGRNNEQF; J: TRBJ2-1; D: TRBD2; length: 12; V: TRBV9
CDR3: ASSYSDSRGNYGYT; J: TRBJ1-2; D: -; length: 14; V: TRBV6-6
CDR3: ATTQDSNQPQH; J: TRBJ1-5; D: -; length: 11; V: TRBV10-3
CDR3: AWSRGLNYGYT; J: TRBJ1-2; D: -; length: 11; V: TRBV30
CDR3: ASSRSGAPYNEQF; J: TRBJ2-1; D: TRBD2; length: 13; V: TRBV7-8
CDR3: ATSVIFGDTFDEQY; J: TRBJ2-7; D: -; length: 14; V: TRBV24-1
CDR3: ASSQGASGYYEQY; J: TRBJ2-7; D: TRBD2; length: 13; V: TRBV3-1/TRBV3-2
CDR3: ASSLQGVQGPQH; J: TRBJ1-5; D: -; length: 12; V: TRBV5-6
CDR3: ASSLGRATSPGELF; J: TRBJ2-2; D: -; length: 14; V: TRBV11-2
CDR3: ASSSDRPNNEQF; J: TRBJ2-1; D: TRBD1; length: 12; V: TRBV7-2
CDR3: ASRLSGPQETQY; J: TRBJ2-5; D: -; length: 12; V: TRBV6-5
CDR3: ASLVTPNTEAF; J: TRBJ1-1; D: -; length: 11; V: TRBV5-8
CDR3: ASSLSPRGQETQY; J: TRBJ2-5; D: -; length: 13; V: TRBV5-6
CDR3: ASSIGVNTEAF; J: TRBJ1-1; D: -; length: 11; V: TRBV19
CDR3: ASSARSGYGYT; J: TRBJ1-2; D: -; length: 11; V: TRBV9
CDR3: ASSQEIGQGASGELF; J: TRBJ2-2; D: TRBD1; length: 15; V: TRBV4-1
CDR3: ASTSGGGTNEQF; J: TRBJ2-1; D: TRBD2; length: 12; V: TRBV7-3
CDR3: ASSLGTGTYNEQF; J: TRBJ2-1; D: TRBD1; length: 13; V: TRBV5-5
CDR3: ASMREWGTDTQY; J: TRBJ2-3; D: -; length: 12; V: TRBV2
CDR3: ASSQGAGPIRSGANVLT; J: TRBJ2-6; D: -; length: 17; V: TRBV4-2
CDR3: ASSLDRSPGNTIY; J: TRBJ1-3; D: -; length: 13; V: TRBV11-3
CDR3: ASSLRLAGTGELF; J: TRBJ2-2; D: TRBD2; length: 13; V: TRBV7-3
CDR3: ASSLTSGEADTQY; J: TRBJ2-3; D: -; length: 13; V: TRBV7-3
CDR3: ASSLELPTDTQY; J: TRBJ2-3; D: -; length: 12; V: TRBV5-4
CDR3: ASSGAGHADTQY; J: TRBJ2-3; D: -; length: 12; V: TRBV5-4
CDR3: ASSGQGGIGTEAF; J: TRBJ1-1; D: TRBD1; length: 13; V: TRBV10-2